These 25 T cell receptor beta chains share one sample of origin, sequenced in a study of molecular identifiers for immune sequencing clone quantification. One entry per CDR3 protein, called by TCRdb with MiXCR from the PCR reads. The sample lists 400,000 to 600,000 distinct CDR3 sequences, about 20% occurring once. Sequenced sample: naive CD8+ T cells from blood, with Jurkat cell RNA spiked in. Indicated subset: FACS-sorted CD8+CD4-CCR7+CD45RA+ naive T cells. These receptors all come from a human donor in good health. Some libraries in this study had Jurkat cell RNA spiked in.

The chain joins TRBV5-1 to TRBJ1-6, with TRBD1 identical over 7 bases. CDR3 length equals 15 residues. Germline-derived CDR1 and CDR2 are SGHRS and YFSETQ. The V and J ends lost 0 bases and 6 bases, in that order; junction bases with no gene match: 3. The CDR3 DNA reads as TGCGCCAGCAGCTTGGTGGACAGGATTAATTCACCCCTCCACTTT. It codes for CASSLVDRINSPLHF.

This clonotype appeared many times. This chain links TRBV12-3 or TRBV12-4 with TRBJ2-3, with 11 bases identical to TRBD2. The CDR3 sequence is 15 residues long. V trimming: 6 bases; J trimming: 5 bases; junction bases outside the gene matches: 7. The CDR3 protein is CASSFSGGAEDTQYF. The CDR3 bases are TGTGCCAGCAGCTTTAGCGGGGGGGCCGAAGATACGCAGTATTTT.

Only a few counts were recorded for this clonotype. The J gene is TRBJ1-5, the V gene TRBV5-8; 8 nucleotides line up with TRBD1. The CDR3 runs 16 residues. The V and J ends lost 0 bases and 0 bases, in that order; junction bases with no gene match: 2. Germline-derived CDR1 and CDR2 are SGHTS and YDEGEE. The DNA for the CDR3 is TGTGCCAGCAGCTTGGTCACAGGGGGTAGCAATCAGCCCCAGCATTTT. Protein sequence: CASSLVTGGSNQPQHF.

The table lists this clonotype with many counts. The V call is TRBV19, the J call TRBJ1-1; D unclear. The germline V and J ends were trimmed by 2 bases and 0 bases, with 4 bases remaining between them. Germline CDR1 is LNHDA and CDR2 is SQIVND (reference sequence). This CDR3 has 13 residues. The CDR3: CASSISVNTEAFF. The CDR3 region has the DNA TGTGCCAGTAGTATATCCGTGAACACTGAAGCTTTCTTT.

Of note for this clonotype: This may come from a read error, since a much larger clone is one base off. V usage is TRBV5-1 and J usage is TRBJ2-5; D is unresolved. Germline lookup yields CDR1 SGHRS and CDR2 YFSETQ. The CDR3 loop spans 15 amino acids. CDR3 DNA: TGCGCCAGCATCTTGGAGAGTGGGTTCCAAGAGACCCAGTACTTC. Its translation: CASILESGFQETQYF.

As concerns this clonotype: The junction shows a germline mismatch at one end, possibly a read error. This chain joins TRBV6-2 or TRBV6-3 and TRBJ2-7; D possibly uses TRBD1 or TRBD2 (5 bases each). The CDR3 covers 13 residues. Germline CDR1 reads MNHEY; CDR2 reads SVGEGT. The CDR3 region is CVSSWGPTYEQYF. CDR3 coding DNA: TGTGTCAGCAGTTGGGGACCTACCTACGAGCAGTACTTC.

Remarks on this clonotype: Since a much larger clone is just one base distant, this may be a read error. The chain has TRBV6-2 or TRBV6-3 and TRBJ2-3; 7 bases match TRBD1. The CDR3 is made up of 16 amino acids. CDR1 is MNHEY and CDR2 is SVGEGT in the germline V gene. V lost 5 bases, J lost 5 bases, and 13 bases stayed unmatched. The CDR3 region has the DNA TGTGCCAGCAGTAGCCCACCGGGACAGTCCAGAGATACGCAGTATTTT. Translating it yields CASSSPPGQSRDTQYF.

This clonotype was found once. Possible read error: a much larger clone is one base away. The chain recombines TRBV6-2 or TRBV6-3 with TRBJ1-1; D is perhaps TRBD1 (6 bases). CDR3 length equals 15 residues. CDR1 MNHEY and CDR2 SVGEGT come from the germline V gene. For the CDR3, the DNA is TGTGCCGGCAGTTACAGTGGAGGGGGAGGAACTGAAGCTTTCTTT. Translating it yields CAGSYSGGGGTEAFF.

This clonotype was found many times. The V gene is TRBV4-1, the J gene TRBJ1-1, with a possible D match to TRBD1 (5 bases). The V and J ends lost 4 bases and 10 bases respectively, with 22 bases between them. The germline V gene encodes CDR1 MGHRA and CDR2 YSYEKL. The CDR3 length is 15 residues. The CDR3 region is CASSPLGEVKRGAFF. Here the CDR3 DNA reads TGCGCCAGCAGCCCCCTCGGAGAGGTAAAGAGGGGAGCTTTCTTT.

The chain uses TRBV7-9 and TRBJ2-5, with D perhaps matching TRBD1 (6 bases). From germline, CDR1 is SEHNR and CDR2 FQNEAQ (reference sequence). Deletions cut 5 bases from V and 5 bases from J, with 18 bases between. This CDR3 contains 15 residues. CDR3 amino acids: CASSATLDRFETQYF. The CDR3 coding sequence is TGTGCCAGCAGCGCCACCTTAGACAGGTTTGAGACCCAGTACTTC.

This clonotype appeared many times. This chain connects TRBV2 to TRBJ2-3; unclear D gene. The germline V and J ends were trimmed by 10 bases and 0 bases, with 23 bases remaining between them. Germline V lookup: CDR1 SNHLY, CDR2 FYNNEI. The CDR3 consists of 17 residues. The CDR3 loop is CAIERLNRDDSTDTQYF. CDR3 DNA: TGTGCCATCGAACGCCTGAACAGAGATGATAGCACAGATACGCAGTATTTT.

The sample holds many counts of this clonotype. V is TRBV7-6 and J is TRBJ2-7; D perhaps matches TRBD2 (5 bases). From germline, CDR1 is SGHVS and CDR2 FNYEAQ. CDR3 length equals 14 residues. Between the trimmed V and J ends, which lost 5 bases and 2 bases, there was a span of 13 bases. CDR3 loop: CASSEEGRAYEQYF. Written as DNA, the CDR3 is TGTGCCAGCAGCGAAGAGGGTCGCGCCTACGAGCAGTACTTC.

The chain carries TRBV20-1 and TRBJ2-1; tentative D call: TRBD2 (6 bases). The germline gives CDR1 DFQATT, CDR2 SNEGSKA (reference sequence). This CDR3 spans 14 amino acids. V was cut by 7 bases and J by 1 base, with 14 bases left in between. For the CDR3, the DNA is TGCAGTGTTCACGTGGGGGGATCCTACAATGAGCAGTTCTTC. Its protein is CSVHVGGSYNEQFF.

This clonotype was seen a few times. V usage is TRBV9 and J usage is TRBJ2-3, with D possibly matching TRBD1 (5 bases). V lost 0 bases and J lost 5, with 7 bases in between. The germline gives CDR1 SGDLS, CDR2 YYNGEE. The CDR3 totals 13 residues. CDR3 bases: TGTGCCAGCAGCGTAGGGGGCCTAGATACGCAGTATTTT. Amino acid sequence: CASSVGGLDTQYF.

This clonotype was seen at least ten times. This chain connects TRBV29-1 to TRBJ2-7; 9 nucleotides match TRBD1. The CDR3 totals 15 residues. Germline trimming cut 1 base from V and 2 bases from J; bases unmatched to any gene: 6. Germline-derived CDR1 and CDR2 are SQVTM and ANQGSEA. CDR3 amino acids: CSVEGPGQGPYEQYF. The CDR3 nucleotides are TGCAGCGTTGAAGGTCCGGGACAGGGTCCCTACGAGCAGTACTTC.

This clonotype has a handful of counts. The V call is TRBV27, the J call TRBJ2-3, with D unresolved. CDR3 length equals 11 residues. CDR1 and CDR2 from the germline V gene are MNHEY and SMNVEV (reference sequence). The V end lost 10 bases, the J end lost 6 bases, and 11 bases lay between the germline ends. In nucleotides, the CDR3 is TGTGCCACCAAGGTACGGGATACGCAGTATTTT. Protein: CATKVRDTQYF.

Ten or more counts support this clonotype. The chain couples TRBV5-1 to TRBJ2-1, with a tentative D call TRBD1 (6 bases). Germline V CDR1 and CDR2: SGHRS, YFSETQ. V lost 6 bases and J 4 bases, leaving 11 bases between the germline ends. This CDR3 is built from 13 residues. The CDR3 loop is CASTIGQYNEQFF. Written as DNA, the CDR3 is TGCGCCAGCACCATTGGACAGTACAATGAGCAGTTCTTC.

This clonotype was detected many times. The V and J genes are TRBV19 and TRBJ2-7; D is unclear. This CDR3 region has 13 residues. V was shortened by 4 bases and J by 2 bases, with 9 bases between the two germline ends. From germline, CDR1 is LNHDA and CDR2 SQIVND (reference sequence). CDR3 region: CASSTSYTYEQYF. Here the CDR3 DNA reads TGTGCCAGTAGTACCAGCTACACCTACGAGCAGTACTTC. The full variable domain, its missing parts supplied by reference TRBV19 and TRBJ2-7, is DGGITQSPKYLFRKEGQNVTLSCEQNLNHDAMYWYRQDPGQGLRLIYYSQIVNDFQKGDIAEGYSVSREKKESFPLTVTSAQKNPTAFYLCASSTSYTYEQYFGPGTRLTVT.

As concerns this clonotype: This may be a read error, as it is one base from a much larger clone. Written as DNA, the CDR3 is TGTGTCAGCAGTTCAGGACTAGCCGTTATGTACGAGCAGTACTTC. Translating gives CVSSSGLAVMYEQYF. The V gene is TRBV28, the J gene TRBJ2-7; 8 bases map to TRBD2. CDR1 and CDR2 (germline): MDHEN, SYDVKM. The CDR3 has 15 amino acids.

Turning to this clonotype: This may arise from a read error, as a much more abundant clone is one base away. The CDR3 does not end in the conserved phenylalanine or tryptophan, so this is likely a read error. The chain recombines TRBV29-1 with TRBJ2-3, with TRBD1 matching 8 bases. Germline V gene data show CDR1 as SQVTM and CDR2 as ANQGSEA. With V trimmed by 4 bases and J by 0 bases, 6 bases remained unmatched. The CDR3 is 15 residues long. CDR3 amino acids: CSVGYTGGSTDTQYS. The CDR3 region has the DNA TGCAGCGTTGGTTATACAGGGGGTAGCACAGATACGCAGTATTCT.

This clonotype was seen at least ten times. The chain couples TRBV2 to TRBJ1-1; D gene uncertain. Per germline, CDR1 SNHLY and CDR2 FYNNEI. This CDR3 has 14 amino acids. V lost 9 bases and J 0 bases, leaving 14 bases between the germline ends. In DNA form, the CDR3 reads TGTGCCAGTCTCACGACCGCGCTGAACACTGAAGCTTTCTTT. Translating gives CASLTTALNTEAFF.

The sample holds a few counts of this clonotype. V gene TRBV19 combines with J gene TRBJ1-5; D is perhaps TRBD1 (6 bases). This CDR3 is 18 amino acids long. Germline lookup yields CDR1 LNHDA and CDR2 SQIVND (reference sequence). Trimming shortened V by 2 bases and J by 0 bases, and 17 bases separated the two germline ends. DNA of the CDR3: TGTGCCAGTAGTATATCAGGGGCGGCAGGGGATAGCAATCAGCCCCAGCATTTT. Translation: CASSISGAAGDSNQPQHF.

Comments on this clonotype: Just one base apart from a much larger clone, this may be a read error. This chain joins TRBV20-1 and TRBJ1-5, with 8 nucleotides matching TRBD1. Germline CDR1 and CDR2: DFQATT and SNEGSKA (reference sequence). The CDR3 has 16 residues. CDR3 residues: CSATGTGPYSNRPQHF. The DNA for the CDR3 is TGCAGTGCTACCGGGACAGGCCCCTATAGCAATCGGCCCCAGCATTTT.

Here the CDR3 DNA reads TGTGCCAGCAGGCTGTTAGCGGGGCTCACAGATACGCAGTATTTT. This gives the protein CASRLLAGLTDTQYF. The V and J genes are TRBV12-3 or TRBV12-4 and TRBJ2-3, with 8 positions matching TRBD2. The CDR3 consists of 15 residues. V lost 6 bases and J lost 2; bases outside the gene matches: 7.

The chain carries TRBV10-2 and TRBJ1-6; D is undetermined. Germline assignment: CDR1 WSHSY and CDR2 SAAADI. V gave up 2 bases and J gave up 10 bases, with 6 bases separating them. There are 12 residues in the CDR3. The CDR3: CASSEPRSPLHF. Written as DNA, the CDR3 is TGCGCCAGCAGTGAGCCCCGGTCACCCCTCCACTTT.